One and the same sample provided the 26 T cell receptor beta chains below, sequenced in a study of blood T cell repertoires in COVID-19. The table came from immunoSEQ multiplex PCR; TCRdb's copy has only in-frame clones and leaves some out. Of around 86,000 clones in the sample, about nine tenths were seen once. The source material was peripheral blood. These receptors were taken from a woman older than 75 with acute or convalescent COVID-19.

This chain joins TRBV12-3 or TRBV12-4 and TRBJ1-1, with TRBD1 identical over 7 bases. This CDR3 is 12 amino acids long. Trimming took 6 bases from V and 9 from J; bases not matched to a gene: 7. The CDR3 DNA reads as TGTGCCAGCAGCCGGGACAGCCTGAAAGCTTTCTTT. Translated, it gives CASSRDSLKAFF.

The rearrangement links TRBV2 to TRBJ2-5; D may be TRBD2 (5 bases). The germline gives CDR1 SNHLY, CDR2 FYNNEI. The CDR3 covers 13 residues. The V end was cut by 3 bases, the J end by 5 bases, with 10 bases between. The CDR3 sequence is CASSEVRGETQYF. The CDR3 DNA sequence: TGTGCCAGCAGTGAGGTCAGAGGGGAGACCCAGTACTTC.

The rearrangement joins TRBV3-1 (or the pseudogene TRBV3-2) to TRBJ1-2; D call uncertain. From germline, CDR1 is LGHDT and CDR2 YNNKEL (reference sequence). Trimming pared 4 bases from V and 8 bases from J, leaving 8 bases between. CDR3 length: 11 amino acids. CDR3 sequence: CASSRAGGYTF. CDR3 coding DNA: TGTGCCAGCAGCCGGGCAGGAGGCTACACCTTC.

The chain links TRBV11-3 to TRBJ2-2; possibly TRBD1 for D (5 bases). This CDR3 region has 16 residues. V gave up 4 bases and J gave up 7 bases, with 19 bases separating them. From germline, CDR1 is SGHNT and CDR2 YENEEA. The CDR3 bases are TGTGCCAGCAGCTCCGAGACTCGCTCTCAGGGCGGGGAGCTGTTTTTT. Amino acids: CASSSETRSQGGELFF.

This clone was observed a single time. The chain carries TRBV29-1 and TRBJ2-5; D not certain. CDR3 length: 10 residues. The ends were cut back, 1 base at V and 5 bases at J, with 2 bases in the middle. Germline loops: CDR1 SQVTM, CDR2 ANQGSEA. This chain's CDR3 is CSVEAETQYF. CDR3 sequence (DNA): TGCAGCGTTGAAGCGGAGACCCAGTACTTC.

The chain has TRBV15 and TRBJ1-2, with D perhaps TRBD1 (5 bases). The germline gives CDR1 LNHNV, CDR2 YYDKDF (reference sequence). The CDR3 sequence is 14 residues long. The V end was cut by 0 bases, the J end by 4 bases, with 9 bases between. The CDR3 sequence: CATSREAGPYGYTF. For the CDR3, the DNA is TGTGCCACCAGCAGAGAGGCAGGGCCCTATGGCTACACCTTC.

V usage is TRBV18 and J usage is TRBJ1-1, with D maybe TRBD1 (5 bases). Trimming left V 6 bases short and J 0 bases short, with 8 bases between. The CDR3 has 13 amino acids. The germline V gene has CDR1 KGHSH and CDR2 LQKENI. The CDR3 sequence is CASSDTLNTEAFF. CDR3 sequence (DNA): TGTGCCAGCTCGGACACACTGAACACTGAAGCTTTCTTT.

V and J are TRBV6-5 and TRBJ1-1; the match to TRBD1 covers 9 bases. Germline V CDR1 and CDR2: MNHEY, SVGAGI. The CDR3 consists of 14 residues. The J segment lost 3 bases and the V segment lost 6 bases, leaving 5 bases of the junction unmatched. For the CDR3, the DNA is TGTGCCAGCAGGGGACAGGGTGTGTACACTGAAGCTTTCTTT. Encoded protein: CASRGQGVYTEAFF.

This chain connects TRBV19 to TRBJ1-1; no firm D call. Trimming removed 5 bases at V and 6 bases at J, with 13 bases between. CDR1 LNHDA and CDR2 SQIVND come from the germline V gene (reference sequence). This CDR3 region has 13 residues. The CDR3 protein is CASSPTVGAEAFF. The CDR3 DNA reads TGTGCCAGTAGTCCCACAGTCGGTGCTGAAGCTTTCTTT.

This chain connects TRBV6-2 or TRBV6-3 to TRBJ2-3, with 9 bases fitting TRBD1. This CDR3 contains 15 residues. The germline V gene has CDR1 MNHEY and CDR2 SVGEGT. V lost 2 bases to trimming and J lost 8 bases; unmatched junction nucleotides: 8. CDR3: CASSYTGQGRGTQYF. The CDR3 nucleotides read TGTGCCAGCAGTTACACGGGACAGGGAAGGGGTACGCAGTATTTT.

The chain combines TRBV7-2 with TRBJ2-3; 7 bases match TRBD2. The CDR3 loop spans 15 amino acids. V was pared by 5 bases and J by 0 bases, with 5 bases of the junction left unmatched. Germline-derived CDR1 and CDR2 are SGHTA and FQGNSA. The CDR3 region has the DNA TGTGCCAGCAGCCCACTAGCGAGGAGCACAGATACGCAGTATTTT. It is translated as CASSPLARSTDTQYF.

This chain uses TRBV5-1 with TRBJ1-2, with 8 bases that match TRBD1. CDR3 length: 13 residues. The V and J ends lost 4 bases and 5 bases, in that order; junction bases with no gene match: 4. The germline V gene has CDR1 SGHRS and CDR2 YFSETQ. The DNA of the CDR3 is TGCGCCAGCAGCCCCAGGGGGCAGTATGGCTACACCTTC. Its translation: CASSPRGQYGYTF.

The V and J genes are TRBV5-1 and TRBJ2-5; 7 bases line up with TRBD1. V gave up 2 bases and J gave up 4 bases; unmatched junction bases: 2. This CDR3 spans 13 amino acids. Germline loops: CDR1 SGHRS, CDR2 YFSETQ. CDR3 coding DNA: TGCGCCAGCAGCTTACAGGGGAGAGAGACCCAGTACTTC. The encoded protein is CASSLQGRETQYF.

The gene calls are TRBV5-6 and TRBJ1-1; possibly TRBD1 for D (5 bases). The CDR3 has 15 residues. The V end lost 0 bases, the J end lost 8 bases, and 17 bases lay between the germline ends. Germline V gene data show CDR1 as SGHDT and CDR2 as YYEEEE. The CDR3 DNA reads TGTGCCAGCAGCTTGGCCGAGGCAGGGTCTAGAGAAGCTTTCTTT. It specifies CASSLAEAGSREAFF.

V and J are TRBV27 and TRBJ1-2; 10 bases line up with TRBD1. This CDR3 is built from 15 residues. Germline trimming cut 4 bases from V and 5 bases from J; bases unmatched to any gene: 7. Germline values: CDR1 MNHEY, CDR2 SMNVEV (reference sequence). CDR3 nucleotides: TGTGCCAGCAGTTCCGCAGGACAGGGGGTTTATGGCTACACCTTC. Translating gives CASSSAGQGVYGYTF.

This chain connects TRBV19 to TRBJ1-1, with D possibly being TRBD1 (5 bases). From germline, CDR1 is LNHDA and CDR2 SQIVND (reference sequence). V lost 6 bases, J lost 1 base, and 9 bases lay in between. The CDR3 spans 13 residues. This CDR3 reads CASRFTGNTEAFF. CDR3 bases: TGTGCCAGTAGATTTACAGGGAACACTGAAGCTTTCTTT. Together with reference TRBV19 and TRBJ1-1, the CDR3 gives the full variable domain: DGGITQSPKYLFRKEGQNVTLSCEQNLNHDAMYWYRQDPGQGLRLIYYSQIVNDFQKGDIAEGYSVSREKKESFPLTVTSAQKNPTAFYLCASRFTGNTEAFFGQGTRLTVV.

The CDR3 sequence: CASSAGDLSYEQYF. The CDR3 coding sequence is TGTGCCAGCAGCGCGGGGGACCTCTCCTACGAGCAGTACTTC. This rearrangement joins TRBV3-1 (or the pseudogene TRBV3-2) to TRBJ2-7, with 7 bases aligning to TRBD2. CDR1 and CDR2 from the germline V gene are LGHDT and YNNKEL (reference sequence). CDR3 size: 14 residues. Trimming removed 5 bases from V and 0 bases from J; junction bases left unmatched: 4.

This clone was seen a single time. The chain is built from TRBV5-1 and TRBJ2-7; 7 bases agree with TRBD1. CDR3 length equals 14 residues. V was pared by 1 base and J by 7 bases, with 8 bases of the junction left unmatched. Germline lookup yields CDR1 SGHRS and CDR2 YFSETQ. DNA of the CDR3: TGCGCCAGCAGCTTGTTGACAGGGACGGGTGAGCAGTACTTC. Translated, it gives CASSLLTGTGEQYF.

The chain recombines TRBV12-3 or TRBV12-4 with TRBJ1-1; a possible D gene is TRBD1 (5 bases). V shed 5 bases and J shed 4 bases, with 11 bases lying between them. This CDR3 comprises 13 residues. CDR3 in amino acids: CASSAQRGTEAFF. CDR3 DNA sequence: TGTGCCAGCAGTGCACAAAGGGGCACTGAAGCTTTCTTT.

This clone was observed a handful of times. The J gene is TRBJ1-2, the V gene TRBV3-1 (or the pseudogene TRBV3-2), with D possibly matching TRBD1 (6 bases). The V end was cut by 2 bases, the J end by 4 bases, with 14 bases between. The CDR3 runs 15 residues. Germline assignment: CDR1 LGHDT and CDR2 YNNKEL (reference sequence). The CDR3 here is CASSQPGQPFYGYTF. In nucleotides, the CDR3 is TGTGCCAGCAGCCAACCGGGACAACCTTTCTATGGCTACACCTTC.

This clone appeared a few times. This CDR3 reads CASSLPTGLGNTEAFF. The CDR3 DNA reads TGTGCCAGCAGCTTACCCACAGGGTTGGGGAACACTGAAGCTTTCTTT. The chain combines TRBV7-9 with TRBJ1-1; a possible D gene is TRBD1 (6 bases). The CDR3 covers 16 residues. V was clipped by 2 bases and J by 1 base, with 14 bases between them. CDR1 and CDR2 from the germline V gene are SEHNR and FQNEAQ (reference sequence).

V is TRBV3-1 (or the pseudogene TRBV3-2) and J is TRBJ2-5; a possible D gene is TRBD2 (6 bases). Trimming removed 0 bases at V and 5 bases at J, with 13 bases between. This CDR3 has 15 residues. Looked up from germline, CDR1 is LGHDT and CDR2 is YNNKEL (reference sequence). The CDR3 coding sequence is TGTGCCAGCAGCCAAGATCGAACTAGCAGGGAGACCCAGTACTTC. It specifies CASSQDRTSRETQYF.

This rearrangement joins TRBV23-1 to TRBJ1-1; a weak D match, TRBD1 (5 bases). TRBV23-1 is flagged as an ORF with uncertain function. The V gene lost 7 bases and the J gene lost 0 bases, with 21 bases spanning the gap. The CDR3 is 17 amino acids. The CDR3 loop reads CASNLLGLAILNTEAFF. The CDR3 DNA follows: TGCGCCAGCAACCTATTGGGACTGGCAATTTTGAACACTGAAGCTTTCTTT.

This clone was seen a few times. The rearrangement links TRBV5-1 to TRBJ1-5; maybe TRBD1 (6 bases). The CDR3 is 15 residues long. CDR1 is SGHRS, CDR2 YFSETQ, per germline. V was clipped by 0 bases and J by 1 base, with 8 bases between them. The CDR3 region is CASSLEGESNQPQHF. DNA of the CDR3: TGCGCCAGCAGCTTGGAGGGGGAGAGCAATCAGCCCCAGCATTTT.

The chain links TRBV25-1 to TRBJ2-7; D perhaps matches TRBD1 (6 bases). Trimming took off 4 bases at V and 0 bases at J, with 13 bases between the two ends. This CDR3 is 15 amino acids long. Germline assignment: CDR1 MGHDK and CDR2 SYGVNS. The CDR3 region has the DNA TGTGCCAGCAGTGCGGACAGCCATGGCTCCTACGAGCAGTACTTC. It translates to CASSADSHGSYEQYF.

For this clone: Other DNA sequences from this sample encode an identical CDR3 as well. V is TRBV7-8 and J is TRBJ1-2; D is possibly TRBD1 (6 bases). This CDR3 contains 12 residues. Trimming took off 5 bases at V and 5 bases at J, with 9 bases between the two ends. The germline gives CDR1 SGHVS, CDR2 FQNEAQ. DNA for the CDR3: TGTGCCAGCAGCCAGACAGGTTATGGCTACACCTTC. As protein: CASSQTGYGYTF.